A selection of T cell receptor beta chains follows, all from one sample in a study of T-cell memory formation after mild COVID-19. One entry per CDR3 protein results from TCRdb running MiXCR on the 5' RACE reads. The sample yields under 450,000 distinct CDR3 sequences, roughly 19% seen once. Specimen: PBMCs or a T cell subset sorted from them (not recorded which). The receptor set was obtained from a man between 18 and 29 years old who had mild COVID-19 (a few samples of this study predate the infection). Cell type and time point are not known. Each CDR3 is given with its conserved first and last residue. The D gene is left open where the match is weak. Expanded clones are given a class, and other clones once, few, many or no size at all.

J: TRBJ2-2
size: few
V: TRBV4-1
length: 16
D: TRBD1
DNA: TGCGCCAGCAATATTAACCGGGACAGGAACACCGGGGAGCTGTTTTTT
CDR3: CASNINRDRNTGELFF

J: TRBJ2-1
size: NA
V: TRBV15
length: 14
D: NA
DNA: TGTGCCACCAGCAGAGTAGGCTCCTACAATGAGCAGTTCTTC
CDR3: CATSRVGSYNEQFF

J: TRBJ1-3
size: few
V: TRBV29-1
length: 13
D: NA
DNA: TGCAGCGTGCGGGGACCGACGGGAAACACCATATATTTT
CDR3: CSVRGPTGNTIYF

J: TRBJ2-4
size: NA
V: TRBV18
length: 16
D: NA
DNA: TGTGCCAGCTCTCGATTGGAGGCTATAGCCAAAAACATTCAGTACTTC
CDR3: CASSRLEAIAKNIQYF

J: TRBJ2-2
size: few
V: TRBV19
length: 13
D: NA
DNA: TGTGCCAGTAAATCGGCGGGCCACGGGGAGCTGTTTTTT
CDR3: CASKSAGHGELFF

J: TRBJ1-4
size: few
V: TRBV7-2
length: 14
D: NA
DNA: TGTGCCAGCAGTTTTGGGCAACTGGGTGAAAAACTGTTTTTT
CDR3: CASSFGQLGEKLFF

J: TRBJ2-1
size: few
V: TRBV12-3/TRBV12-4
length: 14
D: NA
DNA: TGTGCCACAAGGGCGTCCGGCTCCTACAATGAGCAGTTCTTC
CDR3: CATRASGSYNEQFF

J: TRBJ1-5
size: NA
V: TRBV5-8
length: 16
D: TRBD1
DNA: TGTGCCAGCCGTTGGACAGGGCCTTATAGCAATCAGCCCCAGCATTTT
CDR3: CASRWTGPYSNQPQHF

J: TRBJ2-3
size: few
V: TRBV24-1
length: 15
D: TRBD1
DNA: TGTGCCACCAGCCCGGGACAGGGGAGGACAGATACGCAGTATTTT
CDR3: CATSPGQGRTDTQYF

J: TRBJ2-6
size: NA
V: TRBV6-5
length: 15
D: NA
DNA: TGTGCCAGCAGTTACTTCGGGGGAGGGGCCAACGTCCTGACTTTC
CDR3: CASSYFGGGANVLTF

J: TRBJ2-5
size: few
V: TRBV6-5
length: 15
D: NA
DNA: TGTGCCAGCAGCGGTGGGACTTCCCGACAAGAGACCCAGTACTTC
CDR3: CASSGGTSRQETQYF

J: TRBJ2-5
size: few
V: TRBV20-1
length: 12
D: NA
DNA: TGCAGTGCCACACGGGGGATGGAGACCCAGTACTTC
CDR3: CSATRGMETQYF

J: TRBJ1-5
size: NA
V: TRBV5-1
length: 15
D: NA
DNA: TGCGCCAGCAGCCCCGGGGCAGATAGCAATCAGCCCCAGCATTTT
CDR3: CASSPGADSNQPQHF

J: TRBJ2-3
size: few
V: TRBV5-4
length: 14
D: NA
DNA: TGTGCCAGCAGCTACGGACGGAGCACAGATACGCAGTATTTT
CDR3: CASSYGRSTDTQYF

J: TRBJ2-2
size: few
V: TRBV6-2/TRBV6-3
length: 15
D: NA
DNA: TGTGCCAGCAGTTATATCAGGGCGAACACCGGGGAGCTGTTTTTT
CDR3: CASSYIRANTGELFF

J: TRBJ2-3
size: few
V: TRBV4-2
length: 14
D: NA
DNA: TGTGCCAGCAGCCAAGATACAGGGCCAGATACGCAGTATTTT
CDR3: CASSQDTGPDTQYF

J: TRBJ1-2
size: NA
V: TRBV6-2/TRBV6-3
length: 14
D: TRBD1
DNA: TGTGCCAGCAGTCGCCGGGACAGGGGGGATGGCTACACCTTC
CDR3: CASSRRDRGDGYTF